Below are 19 T cell receptor beta chains sequenced from a single sample in a study of blood T cell repertoires in COVID-19. The method was immunoSEQ multiplex PCR; TCRdb's version includes in-frame clones alone and lacks a portion of them. The sample has fewer than 250,000 clones; around 78% are singletons. Specimen: peripheral blood. These receptors all come from a woman aged 70-85 years with active or convalescent COVID-19.

The CDR3: CSARTPDQLTF. CDR3 in DNA: TGCAGTGCTAGGACACCCGATCAACTGACTTTC. The chain uses TRBV20-1 and TRBJ2-6; D is uncertain. The germline V gene encodes CDR1 DFQATT and CDR2 SNEGSKA (reference sequence). V was trimmed by 3 bases and J by 16 bases, leaving 13 bases between them. The CDR3 length is 11 residues.

J is TRBJ1-2 and V is TRBV15, with D unresolved. V shed 0 bases and J shed 0 bases, with 11 bases lying between them. The CDR3 loop spans 16 amino acids. Germline V gene lookup returns CDR1 LNHNV and CDR2 YYDKDF (reference sequence). This CDR3 reads CATSRDYSQSNYGYTF. The DNA for the CDR3 is TGTGCCACCAGCAGAGATTACAGCCAGTCTAACTATGGCTACACCTTC.

J is TRBJ2-7 and V is TRBV19; TRBD2 agrees at 11 bases. V trimming: 4 bases; J trimming: 2 bases; junction bases outside the gene matches: 10. The germline CDR1 and CDR2 sequences are LNHDA and SQIVND (reference sequence). The CDR3 is 17 amino acids. Here the CDR3 reads CASSRRKLAGETYEQYF. The CDR3 DNA sequence: TGTGCCAGTAGTAGGCGGAAACTAGCGGGAGAGACCTACGAGCAGTACTTC.

In this sample, this clone turned up a few times. This chain joins TRBV7-2 and TRBJ1-2; TRBD1 aligns across 7 bases. The CDR3 totals 14 residues. The germline gives CDR1 SGHTA, CDR2 FQGNSA. The V and J ends lost 5 bases and 2 bases, in that order; junction bases with no gene match: 5. The CDR3 DNA sequence: TGTGCCAGCAGCCCACAAGGGGGCAACTATGGCTACACCTTC. As protein: CASSPQGGNYGYTF.

The V gene is TRBV3-1 (or the pseudogene TRBV3-2), the J gene TRBJ1-6; the match to TRBD1 covers 7 bases. Germline V gene sequence: CDR1 LGHDT, CDR2 YNNKEL (reference sequence). The length of the CDR3 is 16 residues. After removal of 4 bases from V and 8 bases from J, the junction contained 11 bases not matched to a gene. CDR3 DNA sequence: TGTGCCAGCAGCCTCCGGGGTGAGGGGGCGTATTCACCCCTCCACTTT. It codes for CASSLRGEGAYSPLHF.

The rearrangement uses TRBV15 and TRBJ1-1; D gene uncertain. The germline V and J ends were trimmed by 0 bases and 7 bases, with 6 bases remaining between them. This CDR3 region has 12 residues. CDR1 and CDR2 from the germline V gene are LNHNV and YYDKDF (reference sequence). Here the CDR3 DNA reads TGTGCCACCAGCAGAGATCAGTATGAAGCTTTCTTT. Translated: CATSRDQYEAFF.

J is TRBJ2-6 and V is TRBV2, with D unclear. Germline V gives CDR1 SNHLY, CDR2 FYNNEI. Trimming shortened V by 8 bases and J by 0 bases, and 8 bases separated the two germline ends. The CDR3 loop spans 14 amino acids. Written as DNA, the CDR3 is TGTGCCAGCCTTTACTTCTCTGGGGCCAACGTCCTGACTTTC. Its translation is CASLYFSGANVLTF.

The V and J genes are TRBV28 and TRBJ2-3; D gene unclear. Germline V lookup: CDR1 MDHEN, CDR2 SYDVKM. The CDR3 totals 14 residues. Trimming cost V 2 bases and J 2 bases, with 8 bases left between them. The chain's CDR3 is CASSLEPFTDTQYF. DNA of the CDR3: TGTGCCAGCAGTTTAGAGCCGTTCACAGATACGCAGTATTTT. The full variable domain, rest sourced from reference TRBV28 and TRBJ2-3, is DVKVTQSSRYLVKRTGEKVFLECVQDMDHENMFWYRQDPGLGLRLIYFSYDVKMKEKGDIPEGYSVSREKKERFSLILESASTNQTSMYLCASSLEPFTDTQYFGPGTRLTVL.

This chain links TRBV12-3 or TRBV12-4 with TRBJ2-7; D may be TRBD1 (6 bases). Trimming took off 6 bases at V and 6 bases at J, with 12 bases between the two ends. The CDR3 runs 12 residues. As DNA, the CDR3 is TGTGCCAGCAGGTACACAGGGCCCGAGCAGTACTTC. It specifies CASRYTGPEQYF.

The chain has TRBV11-2 and TRBJ2-7; D unresolved. CDR1 and CDR2 from the germline V gene are SGHAT and FQNNGV. CDR3 length: 14 residues. The germline V and J ends were trimmed by 4 bases and 1 base, with 11 bases remaining between them. The CDR3 DNA reads TGTGCCAGCAGCTACAGCATTTTATCCTACGAGCAGTACTTC. Translation: CASSYSILSYEQYF.

The CDR3 coding sequence is TGTGCCATCAGTATCGGGATGGAGGGTGAGAACACTGAAGCTTTCTTT. Amino acid sequence: CAISIGMEGENTEAFF. The V and J genes are TRBV10-3 and TRBJ1-1; D is ambiguous. The V end lost 5 bases, the J end lost 1 base, and 17 bases lay between the germline ends. Germline V gives CDR1 ENHRY, CDR2 SYGVKD. The CDR3 has 16 residues.

The chain uses TRBV20-1 and TRBJ2-7; TRBD2 matches at 7 bases. CDR3 length equals 16 residues. With 3 bases clipped from V and 0 bases from J, the junction kept 11 bases outside the gene matches. Per germline, CDR1 DFQATT and CDR2 SNEGSKA (reference sequence). This chain's CDR3 is CSASRQRASGSYEQYF. The CDR3 nucleotides are TGCAGTGCTAGTCGACAGCGGGCTAGCGGCTCCTACGAGCAGTACTTC.

This clone has just a few counts. The J gene is TRBJ2-1, the V gene TRBV5-4; D is possibly TRBD1 (6 bases). Trimming shortened V by 5 bases and J by 8 bases, and 14 bases separated the two germline ends. The CDR3 is made up of 13 amino acids. Germline V gene sequence: CDR1 SGHNT, CDR2 YYREEE (reference sequence). This CDR3 reads CASRPRPGDEQFF. For the CDR3, the DNA is TGTGCCAGCAGACCCCGGCCAGGGGATGAGCAGTTCTTC.

This clone was observed a handful of times. The J gene is TRBJ2-2, the V gene TRBV7-9, with 9 bases aligning to TRBD1. The V gene end was trimmed by 6 bases and the J gene end by 1 base; junction bases not matched to a gene: 3. This CDR3 is built from 15 residues. CDR1 is SEHNR and CDR2 is FQNEAQ in the germline V gene (reference sequence). The chain's CDR3 is CASRDRGENTGELFF. CDR3 nucleotide sequence: TGTGCCAGCAGGGACAGGGGCGAGAACACCGGGGAGCTGTTTTTT.

The chain employs TRBV7-6 and TRBJ1-2; 8 bases fit TRBD1. Unmatched junction bases numbered 4, after V lost 2 bases and J lost 2 bases. The CDR3 runs to 15 residues. From germline, CDR1 is SGHVS and CDR2 FNYEAQ. CDR3 amino acids: CASSLWTGKNYGYTF. CDR3 sequence (DNA): TGTGCCAGCAGCTTATGGACAGGGAAAAACTATGGCTACACCTTC.

This clone has a single count. This chain links TRBV10-3 with TRBJ2-2, with 9 positions matching TRBD2. V gave up 4 bases and J gave up 7 bases; unmatched junction bases: 7. Germline CDR1 is ENHRY and CDR2 is SYGVKD. The CDR3 is 15 residues long. This CDR3 is CAISGERGVRGELFF. The CDR3 DNA sequence: TGTGCCATCAGTGGAGAGCGGGGGGTACGCGGGGAGCTGTTTTTT.

The sample holds one count of this clone. V gene TRBV6-5 combines with J gene TRBJ1-2; the D is unclear. Germline-derived CDR1 and CDR2 are MNHEY and SVGAGI. V lost 2 bases, J lost 8 bases, and 12 bases lay in between. This CDR3 has 13 amino acids. CDR3 amino acids: CASSYGREWGYTF. CDR3 sequence (DNA): TGTGCCAGCAGTTACGGGAGGGAGTGGGGCTACACCTTC.

The gene calls are TRBV7-2 and TRBJ1-5, with 8 bases lining up with TRBD1. The CDR3 is 17 amino acids. J lost 2 bases, V lost 5 bases, and 11 bases had no gene match. The germline CDR1 and CDR2 sequences are SGHTA and FQGNSA. For the CDR3, the DNA is TGTGCCAGCAGCCTAAATCGACAGGGGTTCGGCAATCAGCCCCAGCATTTT. Translating it yields CASSLNRQGFGNQPQHF.

This clone was observed a handful of times. This chain uses TRBV11-3 with TRBJ2-1; D ambiguous. The V end lost 3 bases, the J end lost 2 bases, and 8 bases lay between the germline ends. The CDR3 extends over 14 amino acids. Per germline, CDR1 SGHNT and CDR2 YENEEA. Written as DNA, the CDR3 is TGTGCCAGCAGCTTTTCCAGCGCCTACAATGAGCAGTTCTTC. It translates to CASSFSSAYNEQFF.